Sequencing of this T cell receptor (beta chain) was carried out in a study of blood T cell repertoires in COVID-19. Original processing methods: Reference gene primer amplification gave estimated nucleated cell counts. Some clones are missing from TCRdb's copy, which holds only in-frame ones; the method was immunoSEQ multiplex PCR. V and J calls and clone size are given by that table; D and trimming were obtained from the DNA. This sample has about 320,000 clones, with 86% found just once. The sequence was collected from a woman between 18 and 29 years old who had recovered from COVID-19. Sequencing used PBMCs or T cells enriched from blood (not recorded which).

CDR3 protein: CASSPGEGYTF. CDR3 nucleotides: TGTGCCAGCAGTCCAGGGGAGGGCTACACCTTC. This chain uses TRBV12-3 or TRBV12-4 with TRBJ1-2; TRBD1 is a possible D gene (6 bases). There are 11 residues in the CDR3. The V end lost 5 bases, the J end lost 8 bases, and 9 bases lay between the germline ends.